The subject of this entry is one T cell receptor beta chain. Its antigen is undetermined. This record comes from a study of cytomegalovirus exposure and HLA in healthy donors. General study points: Fewer N-insertions (relative to the roughly 610-donor mean) were reportedly seen in an Asian-associated ancestry cluster in a later analysis. In a later analysis, parvovirus B19, influenza, CMV and Epstein-Barr virus appeared linked to several top co-occurrence clusters. A missense DCLRE1C variant was associated with V- and J-gene trimming of TCR beta chains in a later analysis, and an independent cohort replicated the association.

The PCR was carried out with 60 Vbeta primers and 13 Jbeta primers. Generated by immunoSEQ multiplex PCR, the TCRdb table keeps only in-frame clones and is missing some. The data contain 150,000 to 200,000 clones, around 85% of them singletons. Losses at the gene ends were 6 bases for V and 4 bases for J; bases not matched to a gene: 14. Germline CDR1 reads SQVTM; CDR2 reads ANQGSEA. CDR3 length equals 16 residues. The sequence was collected from a man between 18 and 29 years old in good health and CMV-seropositive. V usage is TRBV29-1 and J usage is TRBJ2-3, with 9 bases fitting TRBD2. The specimen sequenced was PBMCs. The CDR3 reads CSVVRSMAGGPDTQYF. For the CDR3, the DNA is TGCAGCGTCGTCAGGTCAATGGCGGGGGGGCCAGATACGCAGTATTTT.